This TCR beta chain stems from a study of blood T cell repertoires in COVID-19. The method was immunoSEQ multiplex PCR; TCRdb's version includes in-frame clones alone and lacks a portion of them. The data show approximately 74,000 clones, 79% seen once. Germline CDR1 SGHNT, CDR2 YYREEE (reference sequence). V shed 4 bases and J shed 0 bases, with 15 bases lying between them. The CDR3 covers 16 residues. Sequencing used peripheral blood. The receptor's source is a human donor in a cohort sampled during active COVID-19. This chain links TRBV5-4 with TRBJ2-3; tentative D call: TRBD1 (6 bases). CDR3 in DNA: TGTGCCAGCAGCCCCCGACAGGAGACTAGCACAGATACGCAGTATTTT. It yields the protein CASSPRQETSTDTQYF.